The rows below give T cell receptor beta chains drawn from one sample of a study of cytomegalovirus exposure and HLA in healthy donors. This table comes from immunoSEQ multiplex PCR, and its TCRdb copy is limited to in-frame clones, with some not included. The sample shows 200,000 to 250,000 clones, approximately 87% of them seen only once. Sample: PBMCs. These TCRs come from a human donor in good health. The CDR3 runs from the conserved cysteine through the conserved F or W. D genes are given only for firm matches. Clone sizes are given selectively: once, few, many, or a class where the clone is expanded.

CDR3 protein: CASSQDSGLAGGLTDTQYF; CDR3 DNA: TGCGCCAGCAGCCAAGACTCGGGACTAGCGGGAGGGCTCACAGATACGCAGTATTTT; J gene: TRBJ2-3; V gene: TRBV4-3; D gene: TRBD2; clone size: -
CDR3 protein: CASSLTGEETQYF; CDR3 DNA: TGTGCCAGCAGCCTGACAGGGGAAGAGACCCAGTACTTC; J gene: TRBJ2-5; V gene: TRBV5-5; D gene: TRBD1; clone size: -
CDR3 protein: CASSPTGALYEQYF; CDR3 DNA: TGTGCCAGCAGCCCGACAGGGGCCCTCTACGAGCAGTACTTC; J gene: TRBJ2-7; V gene: TRBV6-5; D gene: TRBD1; clone size: once
CDR3 protein: CASSPQGGSVSGNTIYF; CDR3 DNA: TGTGCCAGCAGCCCTCAGGGTGGTTCAGTTTCTGGAAACACCATATATTTT; J gene: TRBJ1-3; V gene: TRBV7-9; D gene: -; clone size: -
CDR3 protein: CASSRDTSYEQYF; CDR3 DNA: TGTGCCAGCAGTCGGGACACATCCTACGAGCAGTACTTC; J gene: TRBJ2-7; V gene: TRBV5-5; D gene: -; clone size: -
CDR3 protein: CASSPDRGPFEQYF; CDR3 DNA: TGTGCCAGCAGCCCAGACAGGGGCCCCTTCGAGCAGTACTTC; J gene: TRBJ2-7; V gene: TRBV7-3; D gene: TRBD1; clone size: -
CDR3 protein: CASSPGSTETQYF; CDR3 DNA: TGTGCCAGCAGCCCGGGTTCCACAGAGACCCAGTACTTC; J gene: TRBJ2-5; V gene: TRBV7-3; D gene: -; clone size: -
CDR3 protein: CASSPGLARETQYF; CDR3 DNA: TGTGCCAGCAGCCCGGGACTAGCTCGGGAGACCCAGTACTTC; J gene: TRBJ2-5; V gene: TRBV2; D gene: TRBD2; clone size: -
CDR3 protein: CASRRDRLVQETQYF; CDR3 DNA: TGTGCCAGCAGACGGGACAGACTAGTTCAAGAGACCCAGTACTTC; J gene: TRBJ2-5; V gene: TRBV7-2; D gene: -; clone size: -
CDR3 protein: CSVVQSGGETQYF; CDR3 DNA: TGCAGCGTTGTACAGTCGGGGGGTGAGACCCAGTACTTC; J gene: TRBJ2-5; V gene: TRBV29-1; D gene: TRBD2; clone size: -
CDR3 protein: CASSSGTGVYNEQFF; CDR3 DNA: TGTGCCAGCAGCTCGGGGACAGGGGTTTACAATGAGCAGTTCTTC; J gene: TRBJ2-1; V gene: TRBV7-6; D gene: TRBD1; clone size: few
CDR3 protein: CASSLDRGRTEYEQYF; CDR3 DNA: TGTGCCAGCAGCTTAGACAGGGGGCGAACGGAATACGAGCAGTACTTC; J gene: TRBJ2-7; V gene: TRBV7-2; D gene: TRBD1; clone size: -
CDR3 protein: CASAGIGQRPRAEQYF; CDR3 DNA: TGTGCCAGCGCCGGCATCGGACAGCGCCCCCGAGCCGAGCAGTACTTC; J gene: TRBJ2-7; V gene: TRBV27; D gene: -; clone size: -
CDR3 protein: CASSLLRIAGTEQYF; CDR3 DNA: TGCGCCAGCAGCCTCCTTCGGATAGCGGGCACCGAGCAGTACTTC; J gene: TRBJ2-7; V gene: TRBV5-1; D gene: TRBD2; clone size: -
CDR3 protein: CASSQAPQGINEQFF; CDR3 DNA: TGCGCCAGCAGCCAAGCCCCCCAGGGAATCAATGAGCAGTTCTTC; J gene: TRBJ2-1; V gene: TRBV4-3; D gene: -; clone size: -
CDR3 protein: CASSLGQGPYNEQFF; CDR3 DNA: TGTGCTAGCAGCTTAGGACAGGGCCCATACAATGAGCAGTTCTTC; J gene: TRBJ2-1; V gene: TRBV7-7; D gene: TRBD1; clone size: -
CDR3 protein: CASSYPGTGGSGANVLTF; CDR3 DNA: TGTGCCAGCAGCTACCCCGGGACAGGGGGCTCTGGGGCCAACGTCCTGACTTTC; J gene: TRBJ2-6; V gene: TRBV7-9; D gene: TRBD1; clone size: -
CDR3 protein: CASSLNRRGQNEKLFF; CDR3 DNA: TGTGCCAGCAGTCTCAATCGTAGGGGGCAGAATGAAAAACTGTTTTTT; J gene: TRBJ1-4; V gene: TRBV6-6; D gene: TRBD1; clone size: -
CDR3 protein: CASSFVREAGSYEQYF; CDR3 DNA: TGTGCCAGCAGCTTCGTACGGGAAGCGGGTTCCTACGAGCAGTACTTC; J gene: TRBJ2-7; V gene: TRBV7-2; D gene: -; clone size: -
CDR3 protein: CGSSSGGQTTDGYTF; CDR3 DNA: TGTGGGAGCAGTTCTGGGGGACAGACTACGGATGGCTACACCTTC; J gene: TRBJ1-2; V gene: TRBV28; D gene: TRBD1; clone size: -
CDR3 protein: CASSQPPQGGTEAFF; CDR3 DNA: TGCGCCAGCAGCCAACCTCCACAGGGGGGGACTGAAGCTTTCTTT; J gene: TRBJ1-1; V gene: TRBV4-1; D gene: TRBD1; clone size: -
CDR3 protein: CASRSGLGLYEQYF; CDR3 DNA: TGCGCCAGCAGATCGGGACTAGGACTCTACGAGCAGTACTTC; J gene: TRBJ2-7; V gene: TRBV5-1; D gene: TRBD2; clone size: -
CDR3 protein: CASTLVAGGGEQYF; CDR3 DNA: TGTGCCAGCACGCTGGTAGCGGGAGGTGGAGAGCAGTACTTC; J gene: TRBJ2-7; V gene: TRBV6-5; D gene: TRBD2; clone size: -
CDR3 protein: CASSVDLAGGPGGGELFF; CDR3 DNA: TGTGCCAGCAGCGTAGATCTAGCGGGAGGGCCAGGCGGCGGGGAGCTGTTTTTT; J gene: TRBJ2-2; V gene: TRBV9; D gene: TRBD2; clone size: -
CDR3 protein: CASKGWGETSLYEQYF; CDR3 DNA: TGTGCCAGCAAGGGGTGGGGCGAAACCTCCCTCTACGAGCAGTACTTC; J gene: TRBJ2-7; V gene: TRBV2; D gene: -; clone size: -
CDR3 protein: CASSRDPGGQFF; CDR3 DNA: TGTGCCAGCAGTAGGGACCCCGGGGGGCAGTTCTTC; J gene: TRBJ2-1; V gene: TRBV28; D gene: -; clone size: once
CDR3 protein: CASSLWGRLPQGETQYF; CDR3 DNA: TGTGCCAGCAGCTTGTGGGGCAGGCTACCCCAGGGAGAGACCCAGTACTTC; J gene: TRBJ2-5; V gene: TRBV5-4; D gene: -; clone size: -
CDR3 protein: CASSSGNSYGYTF; CDR3 DNA: TGTGCCAGCAGCTCAGGGAACTCCTATGGCTACACCTTC; J gene: TRBJ1-2; V gene: TRBV5-4; D gene: -; clone size: -
CDR3 protein: CAWRLAGDDDNEQFF; CDR3 DNA: TGTGCCTGGCGACTAGCGGGAGATGATGACAATGAGCAGTTCTTC; J gene: TRBJ2-1; V gene: TRBV30; D gene: TRBD2; clone size: -
CDR3 protein: CASSVGTSGGVNTQYF; CDR3 DNA: TGTGCCAGCAGCGTAGGGACTAGCGGGGGTGTAAATACGCAGTATTTT; J gene: TRBJ2-3; V gene: TRBV9; D gene: TRBD2; clone size: once
CDR3 protein: CASSLKGTGAYNEQFF; CDR3 DNA: TGTGCCAGCAGCTTAAAAGGGACAGGGGCTTACAATGAGCAGTTCTTC; J gene: TRBJ2-1; V gene: TRBV7-2; D gene: TRBD1; clone size: -
CDR3 protein: CASSPGQFSYEQYF; CDR3 DNA: TGTGCCAGCAGCCCCGGACAGTTCTCCTACGAGCAGTACTTC; J gene: TRBJ2-7; V gene: TRBV11-3; D gene: -; clone size: -
CDR3 protein: CASSVGGGDYGYTF; CDR3 DNA: TGTGCCAGCAGCGTAGGAGGGGGAGACTATGGCTACACCTTC; J gene: TRBJ1-2; V gene: TRBV9; D gene: -; clone size: -
CDR3 protein: CASSQMSRLSYEQYF; CDR3 DNA: TGTGCCAGCAGCCAAATGTCCCGTCTATCCTACGAGCAGTACTTC; J gene: TRBJ2-7; V gene: TRBV14; D gene: -; clone size: once
CDR3 protein: CASSTEDSSSYEQYF; CDR3 DNA: TGTGCCAGCAGCACTGAGGACAGCTCCAGCTACGAGCAGTACTTC; J gene: TRBJ2-7; V gene: TRBV7-9; D gene: -; clone size: -
CDR3 protein: CASSSFQGSREKLFF; CDR3 DNA: TGTGCCAGCTCGTCATTTCAGGGGAGTAGGGAAAAACTGTTTTTT; J gene: TRBJ1-4; V gene: TRBV27; D gene: -; clone size: -
CDR3 protein: CASSFGPVNTQYF; CDR3 DNA: TGTGCCAGCAGCTTTGGTCCGGTGAATACGCAGTATTTT; J gene: TRBJ2-3; V gene: TRBV7-3; D gene: -; clone size: -
CDR3 protein: CASSLEGTGRMQYF; CDR3 DNA: TGTGCCAGCAGCTTGGAGGGGACAGGGAGGATGCAGTACTTC; J gene: TRBJ2-7; V gene: TRBV5-4; D gene: TRBD1; clone size: -
CDR3 protein: CASSFTVQTYEQYF; CDR3 DNA: TGTGCCAGCAGCTTCACGGTCCAAACCTACGAGCAGTACTTC; J gene: TRBJ2-7; V gene: TRBV7-2; D gene: -; clone size: -
CDR3 protein: CASSFSAAYEQYF; CDR3 DNA: TGCGCCAGCAGCTTTAGCGCCGCCTACGAGCAGTACTTC; J gene: TRBJ2-7; V gene: TRBV4-3; D gene: -; clone size: -
CDR3 protein: CASSDEWREGGGEQFF; CDR3 DNA: TGTGCCAGCAGTGACGAGTGGCGGGAGGGAGGAGGTGAGCAGTTCTTC; J gene: TRBJ2-1; V gene: TRBV6-4; D gene: TRBD2; clone size: once